This TCR beta chain was sequenced in a study of molecular identifiers for immune sequencing clone quantification. About the study: In replicates, the authors split RNA from 20,000 or 100,000 naive CD8 cells five ways and sequenced four.

CD8+CD4-CCR7+CD45RA+ cells were sorted as naive CD8 T cells. This clonotype has a handful of counts. The junction and the germline gene differ at one end; a read error may be behind it. Bulk libraries came from a prior protocol with listed TCR primers. TCRdb redid the calling of the PCR reads with MiXCR, one entry per CDR3 protein. The sample comprises about 510,000 distinct CDR3 sequences, about a fifth of which are singletons, and 0.7% to 1% rests with the top ten. Germline assignment: CDR1 GTSNPN and CDR2 SVGIG (reference sequence). There are 14 residues in the CDR3. The sample consisted of naive CD8+ T cells from blood, with Jurkat cell RNA spiked in. As for subset: FACS-sorted CD8+CD4-CCR7+CD45RA+ naive T cells. V and J are TRBV30 and TRBJ2-3; tentative D call: TRBD2 (5 bases). The receptor's source is a human donor in good health. Some libraries in this study had Jurkat cell RNA spiked in. The CDR3 sequence: CAWSWVDSTNTQYF. The CDR3 DNA reads TGTGCCTGGAGTTGGGTGGACTCCACAAATACGCAGTATTTT.